A single sample gave rise to the 24 T cell receptor beta chains below, sequenced in a study of blood T cell repertoires in COVID-19. TCRdb's copy holds only in-frame clones and misses some; the assay was immunoSEQ multiplex PCR. Among about 140,000 clones, under 90% were seen once, and the ten largest hold around 8%. The sequencing input was peripheral blood. The receptors were sampled from a woman in her fifties or sixties with active or convalescent COVID-19.

This clone has more than one count but fewer than ten. The J gene is TRBJ2-3, the V gene TRBV6-1, with a possible D match to TRBD2 (5 bases). There are 14 residues in the CDR3. Deletions cut 3 bases from V and 6 bases from J, with 13 bases between. CDR1 MNHNS and CDR2 SASEGT come from the germline V gene. The CDR3 protein is CASSDFGVTDTQYF. The CDR3 nucleotides read TGTGCCAGCAGTGATTTCGGGGTTACGGATACGCAGTATTTT.

The chain joins TRBV5-6 to TRBJ2-5; D might be TRBD2 (7 bases). V was shortened by 1 base and J by 0 bases, with 13 bases between the two germline ends. The CDR3 loop spans 16 amino acids. Looked up from germline, CDR1 is SGHDT and CDR2 is YYEEEE. CDR3 region: CASSLLAGAYQETQYF. In nucleotides, the CDR3 is TGTGCCAGCAGCTTGTTGGCGGGGGCCTACCAAGAGACCCAGTACTTC.

V and J are TRBV29-1 and TRBJ2-1; 7 bases fit TRBD2. Germline values: CDR1 SQVTM, CDR2 ANQGSEA. This CDR3 region has 12 residues. The junction had 5 bases not matched to a gene; V was cut back by 5 bases and J by 7 bases. The CDR3 coding sequence is TGCAGCGTTTCTGGGGGGGGTAATGAGCAGTTCTTC. Translating it yields CSVSGGGNEQFF.

The chain carries TRBV7-3 and TRBJ2-3, with TRBD1 as a possible D gene (6 bases). Trimming removed 5 bases from V and 0 bases from J, with 12 bases in between. Germline CDR1 and CDR2: SGHTA and FQGTGA. The CDR3 runs to 15 residues. The CDR3 coding sequence is TGTGCCAGCAGCACCCGGACAGATAGCACAGATACGCAGTATTTT. This encodes CASSTRTDSTDTQYF.

This sequence joins TRBV5-6 and TRBJ2-7, with 8 nucleotides matching TRBD1. V dropped 1 base and J dropped 8; count of bases not matched to a gene: 8. CDR3 length equals 14 residues. CDR1 is SGHDT and CDR2 is YYEEEE in the germline V gene. CDR3 residues: CASSLRTGSTKQYV. The CDR3 DNA is TGTGCCAGCAGCTTGAGGACAGGGAGTACGAAGCAGTACGTC.

The chain is built from TRBV14 and TRBJ1-2; D is perhaps TRBD1 (5 bases). The V gene lost 4 bases and the J gene lost 5 bases, with 8 bases spanning the gap. CDR1 SGHDN and CDR2 FVKESK come from the germline V gene. The CDR3 has 12 amino acids. The CDR3 is CASSPTGYGYTF. The CDR3, as DNA: TGTGCCAGCAGCCCAACAGGTTATGGCTACACCTTC.

The CDR3 spells CASSLQGRSQPQHF. The CDR3 coding sequence is TGTGCCAGCAGCCTCCAGGGGCGAAGTCAGCCCCAGCATTTT. The chain is built from TRBV13 and TRBJ1-5; maybe TRBD1 (6 bases). The CDR3 totals 14 residues. Germline CDR1 reads PRHDT; CDR2 reads FYEKMQ (reference sequence). Trimming took 5 bases from V and 6 from J, leaving 14 bases between them.

This rearrangement joins TRBV9 to TRBJ2-7; TRBD2 agrees at 8 bases. The CDR3 has 15 residues. Unmatched junction bases numbered 4, after V lost 1 base and J lost 1 base. The germline V gene has CDR1 SGDLS and CDR2 YYNGEE. CDR3 sequence reads: CASSVSAGASYEQYF. In nucleotides, the CDR3 is TGTGCCAGCAGCGTATCAGCGGGAGCGTCCTACGAGCAGTACTTC.

This clone showed up just once. V is TRBV5-1 and J is TRBJ2-5; D is unresolved. The CDR3 consists of 13 residues. V was shortened by 4 bases and J by 7 bases, with 14 bases between the two germline ends. The germline V gene encodes CDR1 SGHRS and CDR2 YFSETQ. CDR3 residues: CASSQALVGTQYF. CDR3 DNA: TGCGCCAGCAGCCAGGCCCTCGTGGGGACCCAGTACTTC.

The chain joins TRBV7-2 to TRBJ2-5; 12 positions match TRBD2. Per the germline V gene, CDR1 is SGHTA and CDR2 is FQGNSA. The CDR3 has 15 residues. With 6 bases clipped from V and 6 bases from J, the junction kept 8 bases outside the gene matches. The CDR3 loop reads CASRERLAGVKTQYF. CDR3 bases: TGTGCCAGCAGGGAACGACTAGCGGGAGTAAAGACCCAGTACTTC.

This sequence joins TRBV19 and TRBJ1-5; D possibly corresponds to TRBD1 (5 bases). Germline V lookup: CDR1 LNHDA, CDR2 SQIVND (reference sequence). The V end lost 5 bases, the J end lost 5 bases, and 10 bases lay between the germline ends. The CDR3 totals 13 residues. CDR3 coding DNA: TGTGCCAGTAGTTGGGAGGGGTATCAGCCCCAGCATTTT. Translating it yields CASSWEGYQPQHF.

The chain recombines TRBV19 with TRBJ1-3, with 9 positions matching TRBD1. J lost 7 bases, V lost 4 bases, and 8 bases had no gene match. Germline loops: CDR1 LNHDA, CDR2 SQIVND (reference sequence). The CDR3 extends over 15 amino acids. The CDR3 sequence: CASSNRDRDLNTIYF. The CDR3 DNA is TGTGCCAGTAGTAACCGGGACAGGGATTTGAACACCATATATTTT.

The V and J genes are TRBV28 and TRBJ1-1; 7 positions match TRBD1. The V and J ends lost 6 bases and 12 bases, in that order; junction bases with no gene match: 7. CDR3 size: 11 residues. Germline CDR1 reads MDHEN; CDR2 reads SYDVKM. CDR3 sequence: CASRLDRVTFF. As DNA, the CDR3 is TGTGCCAGCAGACTAGACAGGGTTACTTTCTTT.

In its sample, this clone was seen once. The V gene is TRBV9, the J gene TRBJ2-1; the D gene is possibly TRBD2 (7 bases). The CDR3 loop spans 16 amino acids. The V end lost 2 bases, the J end lost 6 bases, and 18 bases lay between the germline ends. The germline gives CDR1 SGDLS, CDR2 YYNGEE. The CDR3 DNA reads TGTGCCAGCAGCGTCTTGGGGGGGCCTCTCATCAATGAGCAGTTCTTC. It specifies CASSVLGGPLINEQFF.

The rearrangement joins TRBV2 to TRBJ1-1; 7 positions match TRBD1. The V gene end was trimmed by 6 bases and the J gene end by 10 bases; junction bases not matched to a gene: 14. Germline values: CDR1 SNHLY, CDR2 FYNNEI. The CDR3 is 14 amino acids. The CDR3 spells CASRGGAGPQAAFF. The CDR3 DNA sequence: TGTGCCAGCAGAGGGGGCGCGGGCCCCCAGGCAGCTTTCTTT.

J is TRBJ2-5 and V is TRBV7-2, with TRBD1 matching over 7 bases. The V segment lost 5 bases and the J segment 2 bases; nucleotides outside the gene matches: 8. This CDR3 region has 15 residues. The germline V gene has CDR1 SGHTA and CDR2 FQGNSA. CDR3 region: CASSLTTGWQETQYF. The CDR3 DNA reads as TGTGCCAGCAGCCTAACGACAGGGTGGCAAGAGACCCAGTACTTC.

The rearrangement links TRBV3-1 (or the pseudogene TRBV3-2) to TRBJ2-7, with 8 bases aligning to TRBD2. The CDR3 is 17 amino acids. The ends lost 0 bases at V and 0 bases at J; junction bases unmatched: 7. CDR1 LGHDT and CDR2 YNNKEL come from the germline V gene (reference sequence). DNA of the CDR3: TGTGCCAGCAGCCAAGATTGCACCCTAGCGGGCTCCTACGAGCAGTACTTC. This encodes CASSQDCTLAGSYEQYF.

V usage is TRBV19 and J usage is TRBJ2-5; TRBD2 matches at 13 bases. CDR3 length: 14 amino acids. Losses at the gene ends were 8 bases for V and 5 bases for J; bases not matched to a gene: 5. CDR1 LNHDA and CDR2 SQIVND come from the germline V gene (reference sequence). CDR3 region: CASRTSGRAETQYF. The CDR3 DNA is TGTGCCAGTCGGACTAGCGGGAGAGCCGAGACCCAGTACTTC.

The CDR3: CASSPNRANTGELFF. CDR3 nucleotide sequence: TGTGCCAGCAGTCCAAACAGGGCGAACACCGGGGAGCTGTTTTTT. The gene calls are TRBV6-6 and TRBJ2-2; D possibly corresponds to TRBD1 (6 bases). The ends were cut back, 5 bases at V and 0 bases at J, with 10 bases in the middle. Looked up from germline, CDR1 is MNHNY and CDR2 is SVGAGI (reference sequence). The CDR3 is 15 residues long.

The genes are TRBV24-1 and TRBJ2-2; possibly TRBD1 for D (6 bases). This CDR3 has 15 amino acids. V lost 3 bases to trimming and J lost 5 bases, with 12 bases between them. Germline values: CDR1 KGHDR, CDR2 SFDVKD. The CDR3 here is CATSDAGQITGELFF. In DNA, the CDR3 is TGTGCCACCAGTGATGCAGGACAGATTACCGGGGAGCTGTTTTTT.

This chain connects TRBV15 to TRBJ1-4; the D is unclear. Per germline, CDR1 LNHNV and CDR2 YYDKDF (reference sequence). The CDR3 contains 15 residues. V dropped 1 base and J dropped 5 bases, with 11 bases sitting between them. The CDR3 bases are TGTGCCACCAGCAGAGCATTGGGCCAGAATGAAAAACTGTTTTTT. It yields the protein CATSRALGQNEKLFF.

The gene calls are TRBV19 and TRBJ1-2; 10 nucleotides match TRBD1. The CDR3 loop spans 13 amino acids. Germline CDR1 and CDR2: LNHDA and SQIVND (reference sequence). Trimming at V came to 5 bases and at J to 12 bases, leaving 9 bases not matched to a gene. The CDR3 sequence: CASSLRDRGYNTF. The CDR3 DNA sequence: TGTGCCAGTAGTCTTCGGGACAGGGGCTACAACACCTTC.

This clone was recorded once. The V and J genes are TRBV28 and TRBJ1-4; possible D gene TRBD1, 5 bases. Germline V lookup: CDR1 MDHEN, CDR2 SYDVKM. The CDR3 totals 14 residues. V lost 3 bases, J lost 7 bases, and 12 bases lay in between. The CDR3, as DNA: TGTGCCAGCAGTTTGATGGACAATGGTGAAAAACTGTTTTTT. Encoded protein: CASSLMDNGEKLFF.

The V and J genes are TRBV19 and TRBJ1-1; 7 bases line up with TRBD1. CDR1 and CDR2 (germline): LNHDA, SQIVND (reference sequence). The CDR3 is 11 amino acids. The V segment lost 4 bases and the J segment 9 bases; nucleotides outside the gene matches: 2. CDR3 amino acids: CASSTRGQAFF. Written as DNA, the CDR3 is TGTGCCAGTAGTACTAGGGGGCAAGCTTTCTTT.